These 26 T cell receptor beta chains were sequenced from one sample in a study of tumor-infiltrating lymphocytes in oesophageal squamous cell carcinoma. From the PCR reads, TCRdb called clonotypes with MiXCR, one entry per CDR3 protein. This sample has about 14,000 distinct CDR3 sequences, with roughly half found just once. The sample comprised blood. These receptors all stem from a male donor with esophageal squamous cell carcinoma.

This sequence joins TRBV2 and TRBJ2-5, with D unresolved. CDR1 and CDR2 (germline): SNHLY, FYNNEI. V lost 6 bases, J lost 11 bases, and 10 bases lay in between. This CDR3 contains 10 residues. This chain's CDR3 is CASRKNEQYF. The DNA for the CDR3 is TGTGCCAGCAGGAAGAATGAGCAGTACTTC.

This clonotype appeared a few times. This chain joins TRBV7-2 and TRBJ2-5, with D uncertain. The V gene lost 5 bases and the J gene lost 4 bases, with 14 bases spanning the gap. Germline CDR1 and CDR2: SGHTA and FQGNSA. The CDR3 sequence is 14 residues long. In nucleotides, the CDR3 is TGTGCCAGCAGCCATAGGACCATTTCAGAGACCCAGTACTTC. Translating gives CASSHRTISETQYF.

By its share, this clonotype is medium-sized. The CDR3 DNA is TGTGCCAGCAGCTTACCCGGGGCAGGGGGAAATTCACCCCTCCACTTT. Translating it yields CASSLPGAGGNSPLHF. The chain combines TRBV7-9 with TRBJ1-6, with 7 positions matching TRBD1. Per the germline V gene, CDR1 is SEHNR and CDR2 is FQNEAQ (reference sequence). The trim removed 2 bases at V and 7 bases at J, leaving 8 bases unmatched. This CDR3 spans 16 amino acids.

V gene TRBV19 combines with J gene TRBJ2-1, with D unresolved. V dropped 3 bases and J dropped 7 bases, with 4 bases sitting between them. Germline assignment: CDR1 LNHDA and CDR2 SQIVND (reference sequence). This CDR3 contains 11 residues. CDR3 sequence: CASSIRNEQFF. CDR3 nucleotides: TGTGCCAGTAGTATCAGGAATGAGCAGTTCTTC.

This clonotype was picked up many times. The chain joins TRBV2 to TRBJ2-7; D gene uncertain. The V and J ends lost 2 bases and 4 bases respectively, with 9 bases between them. Germline CDR1 and CDR2: SNHLY and FYNNEI. The CDR3 consists of 13 residues. In DNA, the CDR3 is TGTGCCAGCAGTGAACCTGGATCGTACGAGCAGTACTTC. This codes for CASSEPGSYEQYF.

This chain joins TRBV7-8 and TRBJ1-1, with 7 bases identical to TRBD2. Near its end, the DNA agrees better with TRBJ2-3, so the J call may be wrong. In germline, CDR1 is SGHVS, CDR2 FQNEAQ. The CDR3 consists of 18 residues. The CDR3 loop is CASSLNGGPSGPQGTQYF. In nucleotides, the CDR3 is TGTGCCAGCAGCTTAAACGGGGGTCCTAGCGGACCTCAGGGTACGCAGTATTTT.

The chain joins TRBV7-2 to TRBJ2-3, with TRBD1 matching over 9 bases. The germline V gene has CDR1 SGHTA and CDR2 FQGNSA. The CDR3 length is 14 residues. Germline trimming cut 4 bases from V and 5 bases from J; bases unmatched to any gene: 4. The CDR3 region has the DNA TGTGCCAGCAGCTGGGGACAGGGTCAAGATACGCAGTATTTT. It translates to CASSWGQGQDTQYF.

By proportion, this clonotype is medium-sized. The chain is built from TRBV6-1 and TRBJ2-7, with 8 bases aligning to TRBD2. This CDR3 is 14 amino acids long. Per germline, CDR1 MNHNS and CDR2 SASEGT. The ends lost 6 bases at V and 0 bases at J; junction bases unmatched: 4. CDR3 residues: CASRLAGRSYEQYF. CDR3 nucleotides: TGTGCCAGCAGGCTAGCGGGCCGCTCCTACGAGCAGTACTTC.

Many counts were recorded for this clonotype. This rearrangement joins TRBV4-1 to TRBJ2-7, with D perhaps matching TRBD1 (5 bases). CDR1 and CDR2 (germline): MGHRA, YSYEKL. The CDR3 contains 15 residues. The V end lost 0 bases, the J end lost 3 bases, and 12 bases lay between the germline ends. This CDR3 is CASSQEHRILYEQYF. In DNA, the CDR3 is TGCGCCAGCAGCCAAGAACACAGGATCCTCTACGAGCAGTACTTC.

This clonotype was detected once. The conserved phenylalanine or tryptophan is not found at the CDR3 terminus, so this likely reflects a read error. The DNA is left out, because the CDR3 cannot be placed on it with certainty; the CDR3 is given as TCRdb lists it. The chain carries TRBV20-1 and TRBJ2-3; the table calls TRBD2, which could not be checked here. Germline CDR1 is DFQATT and CDR2 is SNEGSKA (reference sequence). The CDR3 is 16 residues long, counting both termini. CDR3 residues: CSTEDPSLRNEQFFGP.

This chain connects TRBV7-8 to TRBJ2-1, with D possibly being TRBD1 or TRBD2 (5 bases each). Looked up from germline, CDR1 is SGHVS and CDR2 is FQNEAQ. Trimming cost V 3 bases and J 10 bases, with 13 bases left between them. This CDR3 region has 13 residues. The CDR3 DNA sequence: TGTGCCAGCAGCTTGAGCCAGGGAGCGGAGCAGTTCTTC. It yields the protein CASSLSQGAEQFF.

This clonotype was recorded at least ten times. J is TRBJ2-2 and V is TRBV7-2; 8 positions match TRBD1. CDR1 is SGHTA, CDR2 FQGNSA, per germline. V dropped 5 bases and J dropped 6; count of bases not matched to a gene: 5. The CDR3 runs to 14 residues. CDR3 amino acids: CASSRTGFSGELFF. The CDR3 DNA is TGTGCCAGCAGCCGGACAGGGTTTTCCGGGGAGCTGTTTTTT.

This chain connects TRBV7-8 to TRBJ2-5; D remains ambiguous. TRBJ2-1 matches the DNA end more closely, so the J call is doubtful. Germline V gives CDR1 SGHVS, CDR2 FQNEAQ. This CDR3 comprises 15 residues. CDR3 residues: CASSLESASYNEQFF. The CDR3 coding sequence is TGTGCCAGCAGCTTAGAGTCGGCTTCCTACAATGAGCAGTTCTTC.

This CDR3 reads CASSYGQLYEQYF. CDR3 DNA sequence: TGTGCCAGCAGTTACGGGCAGTTATACGAGCAGTACTTC. V gene TRBV6-8 combines with J gene TRBJ2-1; D gene unclear. The DNA end lines up better with TRBJ2-7; the J call may be wrong. The CDR3 is 13 amino acids. The germline V gene has CDR1 MNHGY and CDR2 SAAAGT.

This clonotype was recorded at least ten times. This chain connects TRBV5-1 to TRBJ2-7; TRBD2 is a possible D gene (5 bases). Germline V lookup: CDR1 SGHRS, CDR2 YFSETQ. V was pared by 4 bases and J by 4 bases, with 30 bases between. The CDR3 is 19 amino acids. The CDR3 protein is CASSTSASNGPSHQYEQYF. DNA for the CDR3: TGCGCCAGCAGCACGTCGGCTAGCAACGGACCTTCCCATCAATACGAGCAGTACTTC.

The chain links TRBV6-1 to TRBJ2-3; 7 nucleotides match TRBD1. This CDR3 region has 15 residues. In germline, CDR1 is MNHNS, CDR2 SASEGT. The V gene end was trimmed by 3 bases and the J gene end by 2 bases; junction bases not matched to a gene: 5. The CDR3 region is CASSETGTDTDTQYF. CDR3 nucleotide sequence: TGTGCCAGCAGTGAGACTGGGACAGACACAGATACGCAGTATTTT.

CDR3 loop: CASSLVSYNEQFF. CDR3 bases: TGTGCCAGCAGCTTAGTCTCCTACAATGAGCAGTTCTTC. The chain employs TRBV7-2 and TRBJ2-3, with D hard to call. The J call may be wrong; the DNA end is better matched by TRBJ2-1. This CDR3 has 13 residues. Germline V lookup: CDR1 SGHTA, CDR2 FQGNSA.

This clonotype counts as large. The V gene is TRBV7-9, the J gene TRBJ2-1, with unresolved D. This CDR3 region has 15 residues. Germline V gives CDR1 SEHNR, CDR2 FQNEAQ (reference sequence). Trimming left V 6 bases short and J 4 bases short, with 16 bases between. The CDR3 DNA reads TGTGCCAGCAGGAGTGCTCGGCTAGGATACAATGAGCAGTTCTTC. Protein: CASRSARLGYNEQFF.

The CDR3 nucleotides read TGCGCCAGCAGTGAGCCCTGGACAGAGGCGAACACTGAAGCTTTCTTT. Residues: CASSEPWTEANTEAFF. This chain links TRBV10-1 with TRBJ1-1, with TRBD1 as a possible D gene (6 bases). From germline, CDR1 is WNHNN and CDR2 SYGVQD (reference sequence). The length of the CDR3 is 16 residues. The V gene lost 2 bases and the J gene lost 1 base, with 14 bases spanning the gap.

The chain recombines TRBV7-6 with TRBJ2-7; 7 bases agree with TRBD2. With 3 bases clipped from V and 3 bases from J, the junction kept 17 bases outside the gene matches. This CDR3 has 18 residues. Germline values: CDR1 SGHVS, CDR2 FNYEAQ. The CDR3 region is CASSLGPQVGTIYYEQYF. The DNA of the CDR3 is TGTGCCAGCAGCTTGGGGCCCCAGGTCGGGACTATATACTACGAGCAGTACTTC.

As for this clonotype: A clone one base away is much larger, so this may be a read error. The rearrangement links TRBV12-3 or TRBV12-4 to TRBJ2-4, with D tentatively TRBD1 (6 bases). CDR3 length: 14 residues. Deletions cut 7 bases from V and 13 bases from J, with 23 bases between. The CDR3: CASNIGRGDNEQYF. CDR3 nucleotide sequence: TGTGCCAGCAATATAGGACGAGGGGACAATGAGCAGTACTTC.

This clonotype has just a few counts. The rearrangement uses TRBV7-4 and TRBJ2-3; 15 nucleotides align to TRBD2. Germline CDR1 and CDR2: SGHVT and SQSDAQ. The V gene end was trimmed by 1 base and the J gene end by 6 bases; junction bases not matched to a gene: 2. The CDR3 covers 16 residues. CDR3 nucleotides: TGTGCCAGCAGCTTAGTGGGACTAGCGGGAGGTGATACGCAGTATTTT. Its protein is CASSLVGLAGGDTQYF.

The J gene is TRBJ2-5, the V gene TRBV7-8; D is ambiguous. V lost 1 base to trimming and J lost 5 bases, with 11 bases between them. The CDR3 covers 14 residues. Per germline, CDR1 SGHVS and CDR2 FQNEAQ. The DNA of the CDR3 is TGTGCCAGCAGCTTAGGGTGGGTCAGGGAGACCCAGTACTTC. Translated, it gives CASSLGWVRETQYF.

The chain employs TRBV7-3 and TRBJ2-7, with 7 bases aligning to TRBD1. The J call is uncertain, as TRBJ2-5 better fits the DNA end. CDR3 size: 16 residues. Looked up from germline, CDR1 is SGHTA and CDR2 is FQGTGA. The CDR3 region has the DNA TGTGCCAGCAGGGCTGAAGGGGGCTCCAGAGGAGAGACCCAGTACTTC. Amino acids: CASRAEGGSRGETQYF.

The chain couples TRBV28 to TRBJ2-1; D call uncertain. Germline V gene lookup returns CDR1 MDHEN and CDR2 SYDVKM. Deletions cut 6 bases from V and 5 bases from J, with 14 bases between. This CDR3 contains 14 residues. The CDR3 region is CASSPWKNDNEQFF. The CDR3, as DNA: TGTGCCAGCAGCCCTTGGAAAAATGACAATGAGCAGTTCTTC.

Points on this clonotype: At one end the junction does not follow the germline gene, possibly because of a read error. The chain couples TRBV6-1 to TRBJ2-4; D uncertain. The CDR3 loop spans 15 amino acids. The germline V gene encodes CDR1 MNHNS and CDR2 SASEGT. CDR3 region: CASSELGIRNSPLHF. The CDR3 nucleotides are TGTGCCAGCAGTGAATTAGGGATTCGTAATTCACCCCTCCACTTC.